The next 25 T cell receptor beta chains were all read from a single sample in a study of blood T cell repertoires in COVID-19. Assay used: immunoSEQ multiplex PCR; TCRdb lists only in-frame clones, some missing. The sample consists of roughly 280,000 clones, about nine tenths of them appearing once. The sequenced sample was PBMCs or T cells enriched from blood (not recorded which). These receptors all come from a woman in her 30s with acute COVID-19.

The J gene is TRBJ2-3, the V gene TRBV18; D not certain. The CDR3 totals 16 residues. V was shortened by 4 bases and J by 0 bases, with 14 bases between the two germline ends. From germline, CDR1 is KGHSH and CDR2 LQKENI. CDR3 nucleotide sequence: TGTGCCAGCTCACGACTTCCACCATCTAGCACAGATACGCAGTATTTT. Translated: CASSRLPPSSTDTQYF.

The J gene is TRBJ2-1, the V gene TRBV25-1; possibly TRBD2 for D (5 bases). Trimming took off 7 bases at V and 0 bases at J, with 13 bases between the two ends. Looked up from germline, CDR1 is MGHDK and CDR2 is SYGVNS. The CDR3 is 15 residues long. For the CDR3, the DNA is TGTGCCAGCATGGGTAGCGCGAGCTCCTACAATGAGCAGTTCTTC. Translated, it gives CASMGSASSYNEQFF. Complete variable domain (other parts from reference TRBV25-1 and TRBJ2-1): EADIYQTPRYLVIGTGKKITLECSQTMGHDKMYWYQQDPGMELHLIHYSYGVNSTEKGDLSSESTVSRIRTEHFPLTLESARPSHTSQYLCASMGSASSYNEQFFGPGTRLTVL.

The chain combines TRBV7-9 with TRBJ2-7; 12 positions agree with TRBD2. The V gene end was trimmed by 5 bases and the J gene end by 1 base; junction bases not matched to a gene: 21. The CDR3 length is 21 residues. Germline V gene lookup returns CDR1 SEHNR and CDR2 FQNEAQ (reference sequence). In nucleotides, the CDR3 is TGTGCCAGCAGCACTAATTCTCCGACAGGGGAGACTAGCGGGAGTTCCTACGAGCAGTACTTC. Its protein is CASSTNSPTGETSGSSYEQYF.

The rearrangement links TRBV19 to TRBJ1-5, with D possibly matching TRBD1 (5 bases). This CDR3 spans 14 amino acids. The germline V gene has CDR1 LNHDA and CDR2 SQIVND (reference sequence). V was trimmed by 3 bases and J by 6 bases, leaving 12 bases between them. The CDR3 DNA reads as TGTGCCAGTAGTATGTTGTGGGGGGTTCAGCCCCAGCATTTT. This sequence encodes CASSMLWGVQPQHF.

The chain links TRBV3-1 (or the pseudogene TRBV3-2) to TRBJ1-1; D is undetermined. From germline, CDR1 is LGHDT and CDR2 YNNKEL (reference sequence). V was pared by 1 base and J by 3 bases, with 9 bases between. This CDR3 region has 14 residues. CDR3 amino acids: CASSQGGSDTEAFF. The CDR3, as DNA: TGTGCCAGCAGCCAAGGAGGGTCGGACACTGAAGCTTTCTTT.

The genes are TRBV28 and TRBJ2-7, with 9 bases matching TRBD2. This CDR3 spans 14 amino acids. Per germline, CDR1 MDHEN and CDR2 SYDVKM. The V gene end was trimmed by 6 bases and the J gene end by 0 bases; junction bases not matched to a gene: 3. This chain's CDR3 is CASRISGSSYEQYF. The CDR3 nucleotides are TGTGCCAGCAGAATTAGCGGGAGCTCCTACGAGCAGTACTTC.

J is TRBJ1-4 and V is TRBV7-3, with TRBD1 as a possible D gene (5 bases). The CDR3 has 13 residues. From germline, CDR1 is SGHTA and CDR2 FQGTGA. V lost 5 bases, J lost 11 bases, and 15 bases lay in between. The CDR3 sequence: CASSHGAGDKLFF. For the CDR3, the DNA is TGTGCCAGCAGCCACGGTGCGGGGGATAAACTGTTTTTT.

The V and J genes are TRBV3-1 (or the pseudogene TRBV3-2) and TRBJ1-3; the match to TRBD1 covers 9 bases. CDR1 and CDR2 (germline): LGHDT, YNNKEL (reference sequence). V shed 1 base and J 7 bases; nucleotides not matched to a gene: 8. The CDR3 covers 16 residues. CDR3 in DNA: TGTGCCAGCAGCCAAGTTACAGGGGGCGGTCGTAACACCATATATTTT. It specifies CASSQVTGGGRNTIYF.

This clone was observed a single time. This chain uses TRBV18 with TRBJ2-2, with 7 bases fitting TRBD1. J was trimmed by 4 bases and V by 3 bases; bases with no gene match: 14. CDR3 length: 18 amino acids. CDR1 is KGHSH and CDR2 is LQKENI in the germline V gene. In DNA form, the CDR3 reads TGTGCCAGCTCACCTTGGGACAGCCCCCGCGTTCCCACCGGGGAGCTGTTTTTT. It specifies CASSPWDSPRVPTGELFF. Full variable domain (outside the CDR3, taken from reference TRBV18 and TRBJ2-2): NAGVMQNPRHLVRRRGQEARLRCSPMKGHSHVYWYRQLPEEGLKFMVYLQKENIIDESGMPKERFSAEFPKEGPSILRIQQVVRGDSAAYFCASSPWDSPRVPTGELFFGEGSRLTVL.

This chain uses TRBV21-1 with TRBJ1-5; TRBD1 was called by the table and not checked on the DNA. TRBV21-1 is deemed a pseudogene. The CDR3 consists of 14 residues. The DNA for the CDR3 is TGTGCCAGCATCCTGGACAGGGCCAATCAGCCCCAGCATTTT. Encoded protein: CASILDRANQPQHF.

This clone has only one observation. V is TRBV10-3 and J is TRBJ1-3; D is possibly TRBD1 (6 bases). In germline, CDR1 is ENHRY, CDR2 SYGVKD. The length of the CDR3 is 17 residues. Trimming removed 6 bases at V and 0 bases at J, with 18 bases between. The CDR3 DNA sequence: TGTGCCATCAGGGCAGGGGAGGGAACGTCCTCTGGAAACACCATATATTTT. As protein: CAIRAGEGTSSGNTIYF.

V and J are TRBV5-1 and TRBJ1-1; perhaps TRBD1 as D (6 bases). Per the germline V gene, CDR1 is SGHRS and CDR2 is YFSETQ. V dropped 0 bases and J dropped 5 bases, with 23 bases sitting between them. The CDR3 totals 18 residues. The CDR3 sequence is CASSLDRQGMKGRTEAFF. The CDR3 DNA reads as TGCGCCAGCAGCTTGGATAGGCAGGGGATGAAGGGTCGGACTGAAGCTTTCTTT.

The DNA for the CDR3 is TGTGCCATCAGTGAGTCAAATCAGGGTGGCTATGGCTACACCTTC. Translating gives CAISESNQGGYGYTF. This chain links TRBV10-3 with TRBJ1-2, with D tentatively TRBD1 (5 bases). The length of the CDR3 is 15 residues. Trimming took 0 bases from V and 4 from J, leaving 12 bases between them. Per germline, CDR1 ENHRY and CDR2 SYGVKD.

The chain carries TRBV7-8 and TRBJ2-3; D not certain. The CDR3 contains 13 residues. Germline V CDR1 and CDR2: SGHVS, FQNEAQ. Trimming pared 5 bases from V and 3 bases from J, leaving 9 bases between. For the CDR3, the DNA is TGTGCCAGCAGCGTTATCAGGACAGATACGCAGTATTTT. Residues: CASSVIRTDTQYF. Drawing the rest from reference TRBV7-8 and TRBJ2-3, the complete variable domain is GAGVSQSPRYKVAKRGQDVALRCDPISGHVSLFWYQQALGQGPEFLTYFQNEAQLDKSGLPSDRFFAERPEGSVSTLKIQRTQQEDSAVYLCASSVIRTDTQYFGPGTRLTVL.

The rearrangement links TRBV5-6 to TRBJ1-1; D remains ambiguous. Trimming took 0 bases from V and 9 from J, leaving 9 bases between them. This CDR3 contains 12 residues. Germline lookup yields CDR1 SGHDT and CDR2 YYEEEE. Here the CDR3 DNA reads TGTGCCAGCAGCTTGGACGGGAGCAAAGCTTTCTTT. This sequence encodes CASSLDGSKAFF.

With respect to this clone: The sample carries other DNA sequences with the same CDR3. This chain uses TRBV27 with TRBJ2-7, with D unclear. Trimming removed 2 bases at V and 2 bases at J, with 7 bases between. The CDR3 spans 13 residues. Germline CDR1 and CDR2: MNHEY and SMNVEV (reference sequence). The CDR3 bases are TGTGCCAGCAGTTTAGGCGGAACCTACGAGCAGTACTTC. This translates into CASSLGGTYEQYF.

The rearrangement joins TRBV18 to TRBJ1-3; no clear D gene. Germline V lookup: CDR1 KGHSH, CDR2 LQKENI. V dropped 2 bases and J dropped 0 bases, with 8 bases sitting between them. The CDR3 consists of 15 residues. The CDR3 reads CASSPNSFSGNTIYF. Here the CDR3 DNA reads TGTGCCAGCTCACCAAATAGCTTCTCTGGAAACACCATATATTTT.

The chain recombines TRBV7-9 with TRBJ1-1; D is ambiguous. This CDR3 is built from 11 residues. The germline V gene encodes CDR1 SEHNR and CDR2 FQNEAQ (reference sequence). Trimming left V 7 bases short and J 6 bases short, with 9 bases between. This CDR3 is CASNLGAEAFF. Here the CDR3 DNA reads TGTGCCAGCAACCTCGGGGCTGAAGCTTTCTTT. Full variable domain (outside the CDR3, taken from reference TRBV7-9 and TRBJ1-1): DTGVSQNPRHKITKRGQNVTFRCDPISEHNRLYWYRQTLGQGPEFLTYFQNEAQLEKSRLLSDRFSAERPKGSFSTLEIQRTEQGDSAMYLCASNLGAEAFFGQGTRLTVV.

This rearrangement joins TRBV5-1 to TRBJ2-3; 11 positions match TRBD1. With 2 bases clipped from V and 5 bases from J, the junction kept 10 bases outside the gene matches. The CDR3 covers 17 residues. Germline V gives CDR1 SGHRS, CDR2 YFSETQ. The CDR3 sequence: CASSFTGQGVSRDTQYF. Here the CDR3 DNA reads TGCGCCAGCAGCTTTACGGGACAGGGGGTTTCCCGAGATACGCAGTATTTT. The full variable domain, in which reference TRBV5-1 and TRBJ2-3 provide the parts outside the CDR3, is KAGVTQTPRYLIKTRGQQVTLSCSPISGHRSVSWYQQTPGQGLQFLFEYFSETQRNKGNFPGRFSGRQFSNSRSEMNVSTLELGDSALYLCASSFTGQGVSRDTQYFGPGTRLTVL.

The chain carries TRBV3-1 (or the pseudogene TRBV3-2) and TRBJ2-1; 11 bases are shared with TRBD2. CDR1 and CDR2 (germline): LGHDT, YNNKEL (reference sequence). This CDR3 comprises 17 residues. The J segment lost 5 bases and the V segment lost 3 bases, leaving 9 bases of the junction unmatched. The CDR3 is CASSQSSGTSGNNEQFF. The CDR3 DNA reads as TGTGCCAGCAGCCAGTCTTCCGGGACTAGCGGAAACAATGAGCAGTTCTTC.

This sequence joins TRBV27 and TRBJ2-6, with D possibly matching TRBD1 (6 bases). The V end was cut by 9 bases, the J end by 0 bases, with 15 bases between. CDR3 size: 16 residues. Germline V lookup: CDR1 MNHEY, CDR2 SMNVEV (reference sequence). The CDR3 sequence is CASGRQVRSGANVLTF. The DNA of the CDR3 is TGTGCCAGTGGGAGACAGGTCCGCTCTGGGGCCAACGTCCTGACTTTC.

The V and J genes are TRBV25-1 and TRBJ1-1, with TRBD1 matching over 8 bases. The CDR3 consists of 14 residues. The germline CDR1 and CDR2 sequences are MGHDK and SYGVNS. V lost 6 bases, J lost 7 bases, and 10 bases stayed unmatched. CDR3: CASRRTGRSGEAFF. CDR3 sequence (DNA): TGTGCCAGCAGAAGGACAGGGCGATCTGGTGAAGCTTTCTTT.

The V call is TRBV19, the J call TRBJ1-1, with D perhaps TRBD1 (5 bases). The V end was cut by 3 bases, the J end by 7 bases, with 12 bases between. The CDR3 covers 13 residues. Germline assignment: CDR1 LNHDA and CDR2 SQIVND (reference sequence). The DNA for the CDR3 is TGTGCCAGTAGTATGGTAGGGGTTAGTGAAGCTTTCTTT. It specifies CASSMVGVSEAFF.

CDR3: CASTPRGGNEQFF. In DNA, the CDR3 is TGTGCCAGCACCCCCCGGGGGGGGAATGAGCAGTTCTTC. The genes are TRBV6-5 and TRBJ2-1, with 8 positions matching TRBD2. V lost 7 bases, J lost 7 bases, and 6 bases stayed unmatched. The CDR3 is made up of 13 amino acids. Germline CDR1 and CDR2: MNHEY and SVGAGI.

V and J are TRBV9 and TRBJ2-2, with a weak D call TRBD1 (6 bases). The CDR3 consists of 15 residues. The V end was cut by 3 bases, the J end by 6 bases, with 15 bases between. Per the germline V gene, CDR1 is SGDLS and CDR2 is YYNGEE. The CDR3 sequence is CASSEYLYRAGELFF. CDR3 nucleotide sequence: TGTGCCAGCAGCGAATACCTATACAGGGCCGGGGAGCTGTTTTTT. Full variable domain (outside the CDR3, taken from reference TRBV9 and TRBJ2-2): DSGVTQTPKHLITATGQRVTLRCSPRSGDLSVYWYQQSLDQGLQFLIQYYNGEERAKGNILERFSAQQFPDLHSELNLSSLELGDSALYFCASSEYLYRAGELFFGEGSRLTVL.